The T cell receptor (beta chain) under discussion was sequenced for a study of cytomegalovirus exposure and HLA in healthy donors. Study observations and caveats: Roughly 170 TCR beta chains were listed as cytomegalovirus-associated. For cytomegalovirus status, the classifier reportedly gave diagnoses with high specificity and sensitivity.

Some clones are missing from TCRdb's copy, which holds only in-frame ones; the method was immunoSEQ multiplex PCR. This sample has tens of thousands of clones; about 93% occur once, and the top ten carry around 1.5%. CDR1 is GTSNPN and CDR2 is SVGIG in the germline V gene (reference sequence). The CDR3 runs 14 residues. Trimming stripped 4 bases from V and 1 base from J, with 13 bases between. Details on this clone: Its antigen remains unidentified.

The chain employs TRBV30 and TRBJ1-1; no definite D call. What was sequenced was PBMCs. The receptor's source is a man younger than 35 in good health and CMV-seropositive. DNA of the CDR3: TGTGCCTGGACCCAACCCCCTAGGAACACTGAAGCTTTCTTT. Encoded protein: CAWTQPPRNTEAFF.